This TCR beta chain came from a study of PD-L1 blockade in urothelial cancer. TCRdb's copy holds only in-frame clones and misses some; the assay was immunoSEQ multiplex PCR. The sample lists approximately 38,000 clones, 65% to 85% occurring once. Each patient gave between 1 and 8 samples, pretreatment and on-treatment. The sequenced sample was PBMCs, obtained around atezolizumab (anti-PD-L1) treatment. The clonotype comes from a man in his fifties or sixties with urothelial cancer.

Here the CDR3 DNA reads TGTGCCAGCAGTCGACAGGGTTTATCGGACAATGAGCAGTTCTTC. Translating it yields CASSRQGLSDNEQFF. V gene TRBV6-1 combines with J gene TRBJ2-1; 7 bases are a match to TRBD1. With 5 bases clipped from V and 5 bases from J, the junction kept 9 bases outside the gene matches. Looked up from germline, CDR1 is MNHNS and CDR2 is SASEGT. The CDR3 extends over 15 amino acids.